The rows below give T cell receptor beta chains drawn from one sample of a study of blood T cell repertoires in COVID-19. Some clones are missing from TCRdb's copy, which holds only in-frame ones; the method was immunoSEQ multiplex PCR. The data show about 120,000 clones, with around 90% seen just once and approximately 1.4% held by the top ten. Sequenced material: peripheral blood. The receptor set was obtained from a human donor in a cohort sampled during active COVID-19. CDR3s include the opening cysteine and the closing phenylalanine or tryptophan. The D gene is left open where the match is weak. Some rows have no size entry. The others give once, few or many, or a class for an expanded clone.

>TRBD2|TRBV4-1|TRBJ2-5|NA
CASSRSTSYRQETQYF
TGCGCCAGCAGCCGGTCGACTAGCTACCGCCAAGAGACCCAGTACTTC
>NA|TRBV7-6|TRBJ2-7|NA
CASSLASFADEQYF
TGTGCCAGCAGCTTAGCAAGTTTCGCGGACGAGCAGTACTTC
>NA|TRBV3-1/TRBV3-2|TRBJ1-2|NA
CASSQEQYGYTF
TGTGCCAGCAGCCAAGAACAGTATGGCTACACCTTC
>TRBD2|TRBV4-1|TRBJ2-3|NA
CASSQESGRANTDTQYF
TGCGCCAGCAGCCAAGAGAGCGGGAGGGCCAACACAGATACGCAGTATTTT
>TRBD2|TRBV25-1|TRBJ2-3|NA
CASSDLAGVGTQYF
TGTGCCAGCAGTGACCTAGCGGGAGTGGGTACGCAGTATTTT
>NA|TRBV9|TRBJ2-1|NA
CASSVFTGTYNEQFF
TGTGCCAGCAGCGTATTTACCGGGACCTACAATGAGCAGTTCTTC
>NA|TRBV7-9|TRBJ2-3|NA
CASSLGGYRDTQYF
TGTGCCAGCAGCTTAGGAGGGTATCGAGATACGCAGTATTTT
>TRBD1|TRBV3-1/TRBV3-2|TRBJ1-1|once
CASSPTGQLYTEAFF
TGTGCCAGCAGCCCAACGGGACAGTTATACACTGAAGCTTTCTTT
>NA|TRBV11-2|TRBJ1-3|NA
CASTDNSGNTIYF
TGTGCCAGCACCGACAATTCTGGAAACACCATATATTTT
>TRBD2|TRBV28|TRBJ2-1|NA
CASSSRGLADNNEQFF
TGTGCCAGCAGTTCCCGGGGACTAGCAGACAACAATGAGCAGTTCTTC
>TRBD1|TRBV5-1|TRBJ2-6|NA
CASRQGFHDGANVLTF
TGCGCCAGCAGACAGGGGTTCCATGATGGGGCCAACGTCCTGACTTTC
>TRBD2|TRBV24-1|TRBJ2-3|NA
CATSDSGLAGTDTQYF
TGTGCCACCAGTGATTCGGGACTAGCGGGGACAGATACGCAGTATTTT
>TRBD1|TRBV4-1|TRBJ2-1|few
CASSQSRQGYNEQFF
TGCGCCAGCAGCCAATCAAGACAGGGCTACAATGAGCAGTTCTTC
>TRBD1|TRBV28|TRBJ2-3|NA
CASRQDRVRTDTQYF
TGTGCCAGCCGTCAGGACAGGGTGAGGACAGATACGCAGTATTTT
>NA|TRBV27|TRBJ2-7|NA
CASRTSREPYEQYF
TGTGCCAGCAGGACCTCTAGGGAGCCCTACGAGCAGTACTTC
>NA|TRBV15|TRBJ2-3|NA
CATSRARVSTDTQYF
TGTGCCACCAGCAGAGCGAGGGTTAGCACAGATACGCAGTATTTT
>TRBD2|TRBV6-6|TRBJ2-4|NA
CASSQSGRWGFAKNIQYF
TGTGCCAGCAGTCAAAGCGGGAGATGGGGTTTTGCCAAAAACATTCAGTACTTC
>TRBD2|TRBV28|TRBJ2-6|NA
CASSPGGLSSGANVLTF
TGTGCCAGCAGTCCCGGGGGACTAAGCTCTGGGGCCAACGTCCTGACTTTC
>NA|TRBV3-1/TRBV3-2|TRBJ1-5|NA
CASSQEPGQPQHF
TGTGCCAGCAGCCAAGAGCCGGGTCAGCCCCAGCATTTT
>TRBD2|TRBV19|TRBJ2-1|NA
CASSQLAGAGWVYNEQFF
TGTGCCAGTAGTCAACTAGCGGGAGCCGGATGGGTCTACAATGAGCAGTTCTTC
>TRBD1|TRBV15|TRBJ1-1|once
CATSRGAGGVEAFF
TGTGCCACCAGCAGAGGGGCAGGGGGCGTTGAAGCTTTCTTT
>TRBD1|TRBV6-5|TRBJ2-7|NA
CASSYLKTGSYEQYF
TGTGCCAGCAGTTACCTCAAGACAGGGTCCTACGAGCAGTACTTC
>NA|TRBV2|TRBJ2-1|NA
CASRALASVVNEQFF
TGTGCCAGCAGGGCCCTAGCGTCCGTCGTCAATGAGCAGTTCTTC
>NA|TRBV28|TRBJ2-1|NA
CASSLYNRQNNEQFF
TGTGCCAGCAGTTTATACAATCGACAAAACAATGAGCAGTTCTTC
>TRBD2|TRBV18|TRBJ2-1|once
CASSLRTSGISYNEQFF
TGTGCCAGCTCCCTCAGGACTAGCGGTATATCCTACAATGAGCAGTTCTTC
>TRBD1|TRBV7-9|TRBJ1-1|NA
CASSFGTGRRNTEAFF
TGTGCCAGCAGCTTCGGGACAGGTCGGAGGAACACTGAAGCTTTCTTT